This TCR beta chain was retrieved from a study of blood T cells in healthy people across ages. A J-beta primer mix and a sample-barcoded 5' primer were used in a second PCR of roughly 6 to 11 cycles. TCRdb recomputed calls from the 5' RACE reads with MiXCR, one row per CDR3 protein. The sample holds fewer than 800,000 distinct CDR3 sequences; approximately 25% are singletons and the top ten take roughly 9%. With 0 bases clipped from V and 5 bases from J, the junction kept 7 bases outside the gene matches. This CDR3 region has 16 residues. Germline CDR1 LGHNA, CDR2 YNFKEQ. This clonotype was seen many times. The same sample was also studied in work on T cells of mothers and their children. In that study: Each donor was one of three healthy Caucasian mothers or one of their six children.

The chain recombines TRBV4-2 with TRBJ2-7; 10 nucleotides agree with TRBD2. The clonotype was recovered from a boy younger than 18 in good health. Material for sequencing was blood. CDR3 in amino acids: CASSQESGRAVDEQYF. The DNA for the CDR3 is TGTGCCAGCAGCCAAGAGAGCGGGAGGGCCGTGGACGAGCAGTACTTC.